These 30 T cell receptor beta chains were sequenced from one sample in a study of naive and memory T cell subsets. Two oligonucleotides, mixed equimolar, formed the beta constant-region primer covering TRBC1 and TRBC2. TCRdb processed the UMI-ligation and nested PCR reads anew with MiXCR; each CDR3 protein has one entry. The sample contains 84,000 or so distinct CDR3 sequences, roughly 7.3% of which appear only once. The sample comprised central memory CD4+ T cells from blood. All receptors derive from a human donor in good health.

The table lists this clonotype with many counts. The rearrangement joins TRBV20-1 to TRBJ1-2, with a possible D match to TRBD1 (5 bases). The CDR3 loop spans 14 amino acids. Germline V CDR1 and CDR2: DFQATT, SNEGSKA (reference sequence). Trimming left V 6 bases short and J 6 bases short, with 20 bases between. CDR3 nucleotides: TGCAGTGCCGCCCGGGCAGGGCTTGGGGATGGCTACACCTTC. Residues: CSAARAGLGDGYTF.

By share of the sample, this clonotype is medium-sized. The genes are TRBV6-2 or TRBV6-3 and TRBJ2-1; 7 bases map to TRBD1. Unmatched junction bases numbered 9, after V lost 8 bases and J lost 5 bases. The length of the CDR3 is 14 residues. Germline loops: CDR1 MNHEY, CDR2 SVGEGT. The CDR3 is CASRPGQRHNEQFF. DNA for the CDR3: TGTGCCAGCCGACCGGGACAGCGCCACAATGAGCAGTTCTTC.

The rearrangement uses TRBV7-9 and TRBJ1-6; TRBD1 aligns across 7 bases. The V segment lost 5 bases and the J segment 7 bases; nucleotides outside the gene matches: 8. CDR1 is SEHNR, CDR2 FQNEAQ, per germline (reference sequence). The CDR3 has 15 amino acids. The CDR3 spells CASSIKAGGNSPLHF. In nucleotides, the CDR3 is TGTGCCAGCAGCATTAAGGCAGGGGGAAATTCACCCCTCCACTTT.

This clonotype was counted between two and nine times. The rearrangement uses TRBV15 and TRBJ2-5, with a possible D match to TRBD2 (7 bases). Germline CDR1 LNHNV, CDR2 YYDKDF (reference sequence). Trimming cost V 0 bases and J 5 bases, with 16 bases left between them. This CDR3 has 16 residues. CDR3 loop: CATSRDRGAGYETQYF. Written as DNA, the CDR3 is TGTGCCACCAGCAGAGATCGGGGGGCGGGGTACGAGACCCAGTACTTC.

This sequence joins TRBV12-3 or TRBV12-4 and TRBJ2-7; D remains ambiguous. The ends were cut back, 7 bases at V and 3 bases at J, with 13 bases in the middle. The CDR3 runs 13 residues. CDR3 nucleotide sequence: TGTGCCAGCAATCTTCGTTCTGGCTACGAGCAGTACTTC. Translated, it gives CASNLRSGYEQYF.

This clonotype was recorded many times. In DNA, the CDR3 is TGCAGTGCCCAAGCTCGGGCCAGAGCTACAGATACGCAGTATTTT. This sequence encodes CSAQARARATDTQYF. V and J are TRBV20-1 and TRBJ2-3; D gene unclear. The CDR3 spans 15 residues. Trimming took 6 bases from V and 3 from J, leaving 19 bases between them. Germline V gene sequence: CDR1 DFQATT, CDR2 SNEGSKA (reference sequence).

The V call is TRBV7-9, the J call TRBJ2-7; 11 bases are shared with TRBD2. V shed 1 base and J 13 bases; nucleotides not matched to a gene: 6. The CDR3 extends over 13 amino acids. Looked up from germline, CDR1 is SEHNR and CDR2 is FQNEAQ (reference sequence). This chain's CDR3 is CASSLDTSGRPYF. In DNA, the CDR3 is TGTGCCAGCAGCTTAGACACTAGCGGGAGACCTTACTTC.

With regard to this clonotype: Relative to the germline gene, one junction end is altered; a read error may explain this. The chain links TRBV5-4 to TRBJ2-3; 8 bases match TRBD2. Germline V gives CDR1 SGHNT, CDR2 YYREEE (reference sequence). The CDR3 totals 16 residues. The CDR3 region has the DNA TGTGTCAGCAGCTTATTCACTAGCGGATACACAGATACGCAGTATTTT. It yields the protein CVSSLFTSGYTDTQYF.

This clonotype has a count of ten or more. V is TRBV7-3 and J is TRBJ2-7; 9 positions match TRBD1. Germline loops: CDR1 SGHTA, CDR2 FQGTGA. This CDR3 contains 14 residues. With V trimmed by 1 base and J by 4 bases, 2 bases remained unmatched. This CDR3 reads CASSLMGQGYEQYF. In DNA, the CDR3 is TGTGCCAGCAGCTTAATGGGACAGGGTTACGAGCAGTACTTC.

In this sample, this clonotype turned up a few times. The rearrangement links TRBV6-1 to TRBJ2-4; tentatively, D is TRBD2 (6 bases). Germline V CDR1 and CDR2: MNHNS, SASEGT. The length of the CDR3 is 15 residues. V was pared by 4 bases and J by 0 bases, with 10 bases between. DNA of the CDR3: TGTGCCAGCAGTGGCATGGGGGGAGCCAAAAACATTCAGTACTTC. It codes for CASSGMGGAKNIQYF.

This chain links TRBV3-1 with TRBJ2-1, with D uncertain. V lost 0 bases to trimming and J lost 10 bases, with 7 bases between them. Germline-derived CDR1 and CDR2 are LGHDT and YNNKEL (reference sequence). CDR3 length: 12 amino acids. CDR3 nucleotides: TGTGCCAGCAGCCAAGATTGGGGAGAGCAGTTCTTC. It codes for CASSQDWGEQFF.

At least ten counts were recorded for this clonotype. V is TRBV6-2 or TRBV6-3 and J is TRBJ2-1; D remains ambiguous. CDR3 length equals 15 residues. The germline V and J ends were trimmed by 6 bases and 1 base, with 13 bases remaining between them. CDR1 and CDR2 (germline): MNHEY, SVGEGT. The CDR3 loop is CASRAQLGSYNEQFF. CDR3 sequence (DNA): TGTGCCAGCAGAGCCCAACTCGGGTCCTACAATGAGCAGTTCTTC.

In this sample, this clonotype turned up a few times. The chain joins TRBV20-1 to TRBJ2-3, with D possibly being TRBD2 (5 bases). The germline V gene encodes CDR1 DFQATT and CDR2 SNEGSKA (reference sequence). The CDR3 runs 13 residues. The V gene lost 6 bases and the J gene lost 5 bases, with 15 bases spanning the gap. CDR3 coding DNA: TGCAGTGCATCTATGGCCCGGGGAGATACGCAGTATTTT. It encodes CSASMARGDTQYF.

Turning to this clonotype: A read error is possible here, since a much larger clone lies one base away. The V call is TRBV10-2, the J call TRBJ2-6; D possibly corresponds to TRBD2 (6 bases). Germline lookup yields CDR1 WSHSY and CDR2 SAAADI. Trimming removed 8 bases from V and 3 bases from J, with 20 bases in between. CDR3 length equals 17 residues. CDR3 DNA sequence: TGCGCCAGCGGGGGGATAGGGTTCGGACTTGGGGCCAACGTCCTGACTTTC. It specifies CASGGIGFGLGANVLTF.

This clonotype was counted ten times or more. The rearrangement links TRBV7-9 to TRBJ2-3; 9 nucleotides match TRBD1. Trimming at V came to 11 bases and at J to 10 bases, leaving 10 bases not matched to a gene. Germline lookup yields CDR1 SEHNR and CDR2 FQNEAQ (reference sequence). This CDR3 is 12 amino acids long. This chain's CDR3 is CASAAGQGSQYF. In DNA form, the CDR3 reads TGTGCCTCCGCCGCGGGACAGGGCTCGCAGTATTTT. The whole variable domain, filled in from reference TRBV7-9 and TRBJ2-3, reads DTGVSQNPRHKITKRGQNVTFRCDPISEHNRLYWYRQTLGQGPEFLTYFQNEAQLEKSRLLSDRFSAERPKGSFSTLEIQRTEQGDSAMYLCASAAGQGSQYFGPGTRLTVL.

This clonotype was detected only a few times. V is TRBV29-1 and J is TRBJ1-1, with D perhaps TRBD1 (5 bases). The germline gives CDR1 SQVTM, CDR2 ANQGSEA. The V end lost 7 bases, the J end lost 11 bases, and 23 bases lay between the germline ends. This CDR3 is 13 amino acids long. CDR3 bases: TGCAGCGCGGGCCTTGATGTCAGGGCCGGGGCTTTCTTT. Translation gives CSAGLDVRAGAFF.

CDR3 nucleotide sequence: TGTGCCAGCAGCCAACCGCCCCAAAGCTCCTACAATGAGCAGTTCTTC. Amino acid sequence: CASSQPPQSSYNEQFF. The V call is TRBV6-4, the J call TRBJ2-1; the D is unclear. This CDR3 comprises 16 residues. The germline gives CDR1 MRHNA, CDR2 SNTAGT. The V end lost 6 bases, the J end lost 0 bases, and 15 bases lay between the germline ends.

The chain has TRBV29-1 and TRBJ1-2; tentatively, D is TRBD1 (6 bases). Trimming pared 3 bases from V and 8 bases from J, leaving 22 bases between. Germline CDR1 and CDR2: SQVTM and ANQGSEA. The CDR3 contains 15 residues. The CDR3 nucleotides read TGCAGCGTTGACGCGGGAGGACGGAGCGGGGGCGGCTACACCTTC. Its protein product is CSVDAGGRSGGGYTF.

In this sample, this clonotype turned up many times. V and J are TRBV12-3 or TRBV12-4 and TRBJ1-4; TRBD1 is a possible D gene (6 bases). Trimming removed 6 bases at V and 3 bases at J, with 14 bases between. The CDR3 extends over 15 amino acids. CDR3 in DNA: TGTGCCAGCAGGGGTTTGGGGGCGGCTAATGAAAAACTGTTTTTT. Protein: CASRGLGAANEKLFF.

This clonotype was detected a few times. The rearrangement links TRBV12-3 or TRBV12-4 to TRBJ2-2; D gene unclear. The CDR3 length is 15 residues. V shed 6 bases and J shed 1 base, with 12 bases lying between them. CDR3 DNA sequence: TGTGCCAGCAGGGCGAGCACTTTGAACACCGGGGAGCTGTTTTTT. It specifies CASRASTLNTGELFF.

This clonotype has ten or more counts. The chain combines TRBV7-2 with TRBJ1-1; a weak D match, TRBD1 (5 bases). The ends were cut back, 4 bases at V and 10 bases at J, with 13 bases in the middle. Germline V gene sequence: CDR1 SGHTA, CDR2 FQGNSA. CDR3 size: 12 residues. As DNA, the CDR3 is TGTGCCAGCAGCTCGCAGGGTCGGAGAGCTTTCTTT. It encodes CASSSQGRRAFF.

V is TRBV7-2 and J is TRBJ2-3; the D gene is possibly TRBD2 (5 bases). The V gene lost 3 bases and the J gene lost 2 bases, with 18 bases spanning the gap. This CDR3 has 17 amino acids. Germline V CDR1 and CDR2: SGHTA, FQGNSA. For the CDR3, the DNA is TGTGCCAGCAGCTTTAAGCCCAGAGCGGCCCCCACAGATACGCAGTATTTT. Its translation: CASSFKPRAAPTDTQYF. Full variable domain (missing parts from reference TRBV7-2 and TRBJ2-3): GAGVSQSPSNKVTEKGKDVELRCDPISGHTALYWYRQSLGQGLEFLIYFQGNSAPDKSGLPSDRFSAERTGGSVSTLTIQRTQQEDSAVYLCASSFKPRAAPTDTQYFGPGTRLTVL.

This clonotype came up many times. The V and J genes are TRBV24-1 and TRBJ2-5, with 8 nucleotides matching TRBD1. Germline loops: CDR1 KGHDR, CDR2 SFDVKD. This CDR3 has 16 amino acids. The junction had 12 bases not matched to a gene; V was cut back by 4 bases and J by 6 bases. The CDR3: CATSDQTGDDKKTQYF. The DNA for the CDR3 is TGTGCCACCAGTGACCAGACAGGGGATGATAAGAAGACCCAGTACTTC.

This clonotype was recorded many times. The rearrangement uses TRBV6-6 and TRBJ1-6; tentative D call: TRBD1 (6 bases). V lost 4 bases and J 7 bases, leaving 14 bases between the germline ends. The CDR3 sequence is 15 residues long. CDR1 is MNHNY and CDR2 is SVGAGI in the germline V gene (reference sequence). CDR3 coding DNA: TGTGCCAGCAGTTTATTACAGGGAGGCAATTCACCCCTCCACTTT. As protein: CASSLLQGGNSPLHF.

The table lists this clonotype with many counts. The chain recombines TRBV6-1 with TRBJ1-5; D call uncertain. CDR3 length equals 11 residues. The V end was cut by 7 bases, the J end by 4 bases, with 5 bases between. Germline loops: CDR1 MNHNS, CDR2 SASEGT. CDR3 in DNA: TGTGCCAGCAAGCTGAATCAGCCCCAGCATTTT. It encodes CASKLNQPQHF.

This clonotype was detected ten times or more. This chain joins TRBV7-6 and TRBJ2-7; D gene ambiguous. With 1 base removed from V and 2 bases from J, the gap between germline ends came to 12 bases. CDR1 SGHVS and CDR2 FNYEAQ come from the germline V gene. The length of the CDR3 is 15 residues. This chain's CDR3 is CASSLGPGEAYEQYF. The CDR3 nucleotides read TGTGCCAGCAGCTTAGGACCAGGAGAAGCCTACGAGCAGTACTTC.

Ten or more counts support this clonotype. The rearrangement links TRBV28 to TRBJ2-3; 12 positions match TRBD2. V gave up 6 bases and J gave up 7 bases; unmatched junction bases: 2. The CDR3 totals 13 residues. Germline V gives CDR1 MDHEN, CDR2 SYDVKM. The CDR3 loop reads CASSLAGGHTQYF. The DNA of the CDR3 is TGTGCCAGCAGCCTAGCGGGGGGGCATACGCAGTATTTT.

The table lists this clonotype with many counts. The rearrangement joins TRBV7-3 to TRBJ1-4, with 7 bases aligning to TRBD1. Germline-derived CDR1 and CDR2 are SGHTA and FQGTGA. V shed 4 bases, J shed 5 bases, and the junction held 7 bases outside the gene matches. The CDR3 sequence is 15 residues long. CDR3 region: CASSSQEGANEKLFF. The DNA of the CDR3 is TGTGCCAGCAGCTCCCAGGAGGGGGCGAATGAAAAACTGTTTTTT.

This clonotype was recorded at least ten times. The J gene is TRBJ2-3, the V gene TRBV15, with a possible D match to TRBD1 (6 bases). The germline gives CDR1 LNHNV, CDR2 YYDKDF (reference sequence). Deletions cut 3 bases from V and 0 bases from J, with 13 bases between. This CDR3 region has 16 residues. CDR3 coding DNA: TGTGCCACCAGCAGTGGGGCGAGGGGGAGCACAGATACGCAGTATTTT. Translation gives CATSSGARGSTDTQYF.

This clonotype turned up a few times. The chain joins TRBV14 to TRBJ1-6; the D is unclear. This CDR3 has 16 amino acids. The ends were cut back, 0 bases at V and 7 bases at J, with 13 bases in the middle. Germline V gene data show CDR1 as SGHDN and CDR2 as FVKESK. The DNA of the CDR3 is TGTGCCAGCAGCCAAGATCTTAGAGACTCCAATTCACCCCTCCACTTT. Protein sequence: CASSQDLRDSNSPLHF.